The present entry profiles one TCR beta chain with its context. The time point is: patch test 3, about 24 weeks after DPC sensitization. As to treatment: therapeutic diphenylcyclopropenone sensitization with weekly scalp DPC. TCRdb recomputed calls from the RACE reads with MiXCR, one row per CDR3 protein. Of 85,000 to 100,000 distinct CDR3 sequences listed, 25% to 35% were seen once; the top ten hold 10%. The sample belongs to a study of human T cells and chemical hapten exposure. Overall study context: Sensitization used 2% DPC on roughly 2 cm by roughly 2 cm upper inner arm skin. The study enrolled mostly female patients with alopecia areata, totalis or universalis.

V lost 6 bases to trimming and J lost 3 bases, with 15 bases between them. The CDR3 is made up of 13 amino acids. Germline V gives CDR1 DFQATT, CDR2 SNEGSKA (reference sequence). Sequencing was performed on whole blood, taken in connection with sensitization to the hapten diphenylcyclopropenone (DPC). The receptor comes from a man aged 35 to 55 with alopecia areata. Some clones in this sample may be carry-over from other donors' samples. The chain is built from TRBV20-1 and TRBJ2-7; possibly TRBD1 for D (5 bases). The CDR3 sequence: CSASDKTVYEQYF. In nucleotides, the CDR3 is TGCAGTGCCAGCGATAAGACAGTCTACGAGCAGTACTTC.